This T cell receptor (beta chain) was captured in a study of shared clonotypes between healthy human individuals. On the study more broadly: A donor's plate count was three for CD4 naive and three for CD4 memory; CD8 naive had two and CD8 memory one. The study's findings and limits: Read depth was anticipated to influence clonotype sharing among donors. The study found lower generation probabilities in non-shared clonotypes than in those shared by all four donors.

This clone was observed once. Its antigen is unidentified. V lost 5 bases and J lost 8, with 10 bases in between. CDR3 length: 12 residues. The germline CDR1 and CDR2 sequences are MGHDK and SYGVNS. In the sorted-subset replicate PCRs, 200 ng DNA, 25,000 to 35,000 T cell genomes, was used. Generated by immunoSEQ multiplex PCR, the TCRdb table keeps only in-frame clones and is missing some. The sample holds over 2 million clones, roughly 94% seen once. This chain uses TRBV25-1 with TRBJ2-1; perhaps TRBD2 as D (5 bases). The clonotype was recovered from a man between 18 and 35 years old in good health. Sequencing was carried out using naive CD4+ T cells sorted from blood. Subset of the sample: CD45RA+ positively selected. CDR3 in DNA: TGTGCCAGCAGTATTCTAGCCCATGAGCAGTTCTTC. It yields the protein CASSILAHEQFF.